The 5 T cell receptor beta chains below come from one sample, sequenced in a study of beta chain features in type 1 diabetes. The entirety of the isolated RNA underwent reverse transcription, so expressed TCRB transcripts were sequenced. Repertoires were generated with immunoSEQ multiplex PCR, while TCRdb's copy carries only in-frame clones and drops some. The profile shows hundreds of thousands of clones, around a sixth of them singletons. Sample: naive CD4+ T cells from blood. These receptors all come from a man younger than 30 in good health.

This clone was seen a few times. The chain recombines TRBV5-4 with TRBJ2-7, with D perhaps matching TRBD1 (6 bases). Per germline, CDR1 SGHNT and CDR2 YYREEE (reference sequence). The CDR3 runs 15 residues. V was pared by 2 bases and J by 3 bases, with 15 bases between. CDR3 amino acids: CASSFRSDRYYEQYF. CDR3 in DNA: TGTGCCAGCAGCTTCCGGTCGGACAGATACTACGAGCAGTACTTC.

Details on this clone: The same CDR3 arises from other DNA sequences in this sample as well. The V and J genes are TRBV5-1 and TRBJ2-7; D not certain. The germline V gene encodes CDR1 SGHRS and CDR2 YFSETQ. V lost 0 bases to trimming and J lost 2 bases, with 6 bases between them. The CDR3 is 13 amino acids. Written as DNA, the CDR3 is TGCGCCAGCAGCTTGGACAGCCCCTACGAGCAGTACTTC. It translates to CASSLDSPYEQYF.

V gene TRBV10-3 combines with J gene TRBJ2-3; D perhaps matches TRBD1 (5 bases). The CDR3 sequence is 12 residues long. Trimming stripped 6 bases from V and 11 bases from J, with 15 bases between. The germline gives CDR1 ENHRY, CDR2 SYGVKD. The DNA of the CDR3 is TGTGCCATCAGCTCCGACAGTGAAAGGCAGTATTTT. This sequence encodes CAISSDSERQYF.

This clone was observed a few times. This rearrangement joins TRBV11-2 to TRBJ2-7; 11 nucleotides line up with TRBD2. Germline V gene lookup returns CDR1 SGHAT and CDR2 FQNNGV. The V gene end was trimmed by 0 bases and the J gene end by 6 bases; junction bases not matched to a gene: 7. The CDR3 extends over 16 amino acids. CDR3 sequence: CASSLDHIAGGREQYF. The CDR3 DNA is TGTGCCAGCAGCTTAGATCACATAGCGGGGGGGCGCGAGCAGTACTTC.

The J gene is TRBJ1-4, the V gene TRBV2; TRBD1 agrees at 7 bases. Trimming took 7 bases from V and 8 from J; bases not matched to a gene: 13. Germline V lookup: CDR1 SNHLY, CDR2 FYNNEI. The CDR3 is 15 residues long. This CDR3 reads CASKALGTDTEKLFF. As DNA, the CDR3 is TGTGCCAGCAAAGCCCTGGGGACAGACACAGAAAAACTGTTTTTT.